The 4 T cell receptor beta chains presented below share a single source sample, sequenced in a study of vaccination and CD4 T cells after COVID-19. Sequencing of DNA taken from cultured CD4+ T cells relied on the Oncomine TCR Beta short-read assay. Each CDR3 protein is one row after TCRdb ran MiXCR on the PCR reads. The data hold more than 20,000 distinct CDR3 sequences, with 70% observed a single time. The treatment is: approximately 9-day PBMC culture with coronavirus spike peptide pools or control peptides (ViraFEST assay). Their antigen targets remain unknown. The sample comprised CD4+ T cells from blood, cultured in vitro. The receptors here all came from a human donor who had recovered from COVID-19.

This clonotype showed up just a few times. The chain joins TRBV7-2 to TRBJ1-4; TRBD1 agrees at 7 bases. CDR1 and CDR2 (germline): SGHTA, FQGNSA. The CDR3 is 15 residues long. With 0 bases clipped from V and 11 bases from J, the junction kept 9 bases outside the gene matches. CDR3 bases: TGTGCCAGCAGCTTAGCGGGACAGATCCTTATCAAACTGTTTTTT. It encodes CASSLAGQILIKLFF.

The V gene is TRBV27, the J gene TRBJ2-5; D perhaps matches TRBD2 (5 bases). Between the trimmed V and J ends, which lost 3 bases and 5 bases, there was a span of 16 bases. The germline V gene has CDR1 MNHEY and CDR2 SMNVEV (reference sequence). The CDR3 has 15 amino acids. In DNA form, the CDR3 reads TGTGCCAGCAGTTTTAATCGGCTAGCCGGTGAGACCCAGTACTTC. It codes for CASSFNRLAGETQYF.

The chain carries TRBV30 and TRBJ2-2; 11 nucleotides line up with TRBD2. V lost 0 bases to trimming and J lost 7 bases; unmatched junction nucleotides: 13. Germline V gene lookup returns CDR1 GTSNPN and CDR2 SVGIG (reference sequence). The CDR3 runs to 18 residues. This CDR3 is CAWSVLGPSGRSSGELFF. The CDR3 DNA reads TGTGCCTGGAGTGTATTAGGTCCTAGCGGGAGGTCCAGCGGGGAGCTGTTTTTT.

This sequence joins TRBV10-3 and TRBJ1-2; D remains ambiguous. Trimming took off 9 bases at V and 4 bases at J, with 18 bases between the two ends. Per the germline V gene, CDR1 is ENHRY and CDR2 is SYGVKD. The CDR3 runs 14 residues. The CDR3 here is CAMGSGRPPYGYTF. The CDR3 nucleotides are TGTGCCATGGGATCCGGGAGGCCTCCCTATGGCTACACCTTC.